The next 9 T cell receptor beta chains were all read from a single sample in a study of OX40 agonist ivuxolimab in advanced cancers. The data were produced by immunoSEQ multiplex PCR, yet TCRdb's version contains in-frame clones alone and is incomplete. The sample has about 15,000 clones, roughly 92% seen once. The specimen was CD4+ or CD8+ T cells sorted from blood, collected in a trial of the OX40 agonist ivuxolimab. Every receptor here comes from an adult with an advanced solid tumor such as melanoma, head and neck, liver or kidney cancer.

The chain joins TRBV7-8 to TRBJ2-7, with D possibly being TRBD1 (5 bases). Germline V gives CDR1 SGHVS, CDR2 FQNEAQ. The V and J ends lost 1 base and 3 bases respectively, with 7 bases between them. This CDR3 comprises 13 residues. The chain's CDR3 is CASSLGQHYEQYF. CDR3 in DNA: TGTGCCAGCAGCTTAGGACAGCACTACGAGCAGTACTTC.

This rearrangement joins TRBV4-3 to TRBJ2-7; 7 nucleotides line up with TRBD2. This CDR3 spans 17 amino acids. Germline V gene sequence: CDR1 LGHNA, CDR2 YSLEER. With V trimmed by 3 bases and J by 5 bases, 16 bases remained unmatched. The DNA for the CDR3 is TGCGCCAGCAGCCAGTCCATGCGGGGGTTAGGTGGTGACGAGCAGTACTTC. It is translated as CASSQSMRGLGGDEQYF.

The rearrangement links TRBV10-1 to TRBJ2-1, with TRBD2 matching over 11 bases. V lost 5 bases and J lost 7; bases outside the gene matches: 4. The CDR3 is made up of 14 amino acids. Germline-derived CDR1 and CDR2 are WNHNN and SYGVQD (reference sequence). As DNA, the CDR3 is TGCGCCAGCAGTACTAGCGGGAGAAGGAATGAGCAGTTCTTC. Translating gives CASSTSGRRNEQFF.

In nucleotides, the CDR3 is TGTGCCAGCAGTGAAGCTAGCGGGGGGACGAACACCGGGGAGCTGTTTTTT. Translated: CASSEASGGTNTGELFF. The V gene is TRBV2, the J gene TRBJ2-2; 10 nucleotides agree with TRBD2. The V and J ends lost 0 bases and 0 bases, in that order; junction bases with no gene match: 1. Germline assignment: CDR1 SNHLY and CDR2 FYNNEI. The CDR3 totals 17 residues.

CDR3 in amino acids: CASSGPIVAFF. In DNA form, the CDR3 reads TGTGCCAGCAGCGGTCCTATCGTGGCTTTCTTT. The chain joins TRBV7-9 to TRBJ1-1; D call uncertain. From germline, CDR1 is SEHNR and CDR2 FQNEAQ (reference sequence). Trimming removed 5 bases from V and 11 bases from J, with 12 bases in between. The CDR3 runs to 11 residues.

The rearrangement joins TRBV7-9 to TRBJ1-1; D is possibly TRBD1 (5 bases). Germline V gene sequence: CDR1 SEHNR, CDR2 FQNEAQ (reference sequence). The CDR3 is 17 amino acids. Trimming took off 5 bases at V and 1 base at J, with 20 bases between the two ends. The CDR3 DNA sequence: TGTGCCAGCAGCCATAGAGACAGCTACAACCGGAACACTGAAGCTTTCTTT. It codes for CASSHRDSYNRNTEAFF.

V is TRBV10-3 and J is TRBJ1-2; no clear D. The CDR3 is made up of 14 amino acids. CDR1 is ENHRY and CDR2 is SYGVKD in the germline V gene. The V end lost 1 base, the J end lost 6 bases, and 12 bases lay between the germline ends. The CDR3 region is CAISEFGGPDGYTF. The CDR3 DNA reads TGTGCCATCAGTGAGTTTGGAGGTCCCGATGGCTACACCTTC.

The chain is built from TRBV5-6 and TRBJ1-1; D gene uncertain. The germline V and J ends were trimmed by 2 bases and 6 bases, with 11 bases remaining between them. Germline V gene data show CDR1 as SGHDT and CDR2 as YYEEEE. The CDR3 is 13 residues long. For the CDR3, the DNA is TGTGCCAGCAGCTTAACTGTTGTCCCTGAAGCTTTCTTT. Translating gives CASSLTVVPEAFF.

DNA of the CDR3: TGTGCCAGCAGCTCTCAGGAGAACACCGGGGAGCTGTTTTTT. Protein product: CASSSQENTGELFF. The gene calls are TRBV9 and TRBJ2-2; D is unclear. This CDR3 has 14 residues. Deletions cut 4 bases from V and 1 base from J, with 8 bases between. From germline, CDR1 is SGDLS and CDR2 YYNGEE.